These 8 T cell receptor beta chains were sequenced from one sample in a study of blood T cell repertoires in COVID-19. Measured with immunoSEQ multiplex PCR; TCRdb has only the in-frame clones, and not every one. The repertoire holds about 110,000 clones, with roughly 76% as singletons. What was sequenced was peripheral blood. These TCRs come from a woman aged 55-69 years with acute or convalescent COVID-19.

V usage is TRBV5-5 and J usage is TRBJ2-1, with 12 positions matching TRBD2. CDR1 SGHKS and CDR2 YYEKEE come from the germline V gene (reference sequence). With 4 bases clipped from V and 9 bases from J, the junction kept 14 bases outside the gene matches. The CDR3 is made up of 17 amino acids. CDR3 amino acids: CASSRDPSGGETTEQFF. CDR3 DNA: TGTGCCAGCAGCCGCGACCCTAGCGGGGGGGAGACAACTGAGCAGTTCTTC.

The CDR3 spells CASSPGQLREAFF. The DNA for the CDR3 is TGTGCCAGCTCACCGGGACAACTGAGAGAGGCTTTCTTT. The chain joins TRBV18 to TRBJ1-1; tentative D call: TRBD1 (6 bases). Trimming left V 3 bases short and J 11 bases short, with 16 bases between. The length of the CDR3 is 13 residues. The germline gives CDR1 KGHSH, CDR2 LQKENI.

The J gene is TRBJ2-2, the V gene TRBV6-2 or TRBV6-3, with 7 nucleotides matching TRBD1. Germline lookup yields CDR1 MNHEY and CDR2 SVGEGT. The CDR3 sequence is 17 residues long. The V and J ends lost 5 bases and 0 bases, in that order; junction bases with no gene match: 9. In DNA form, the CDR3 reads TGTGCCAGCAGTCCCGTAAGGACAGGAACGAACACCGGGGAGCTGTTTTTT. It translates to CASSPVRTGTNTGELFF.

This clone has more than one count but fewer than ten. The chain employs TRBV7-2 and TRBJ1-3, with D unresolved. Germline CDR1 reads SGHTA; CDR2 reads FQGNSA. CDR3 length: 16 residues. Deletions cut 3 bases from V and 0 bases from J, with 12 bases between. This CDR3 reads CASSFLAHYSGNTIYF. The CDR3 coding sequence is TGTGCCAGCAGCTTCCTAGCCCATTACTCTGGAAACACCATATATTTT.

The J gene is TRBJ1-5, the V gene TRBV25-1; D is unresolved. Germline V gene data show CDR1 as MGHDK and CDR2 as SYGVNS. CDR3 length equals 14 residues. Trimming removed 6 bases from V and 5 bases from J, with 14 bases in between. The CDR3 loop is CASREGGSDQPQHF. The CDR3 DNA is TGTGCCAGCAGGGAGGGAGGGAGCGATCAGCCCCAGCATTTT.

This CDR3 is CASSFRVTNTGELFF. As DNA, the CDR3 is TGTGCCAGCAGCTTCAGGGTCACGAACACCGGGGAGCTGTTTTTT. The rearrangement joins TRBV7-9 to TRBJ2-2; tentative D call: TRBD1 (5 bases). There are 15 residues in the CDR3. CDR1 is SEHNR, CDR2 FQNEAQ, per germline (reference sequence). The ends were cut back, 3 bases at V and 0 bases at J, with 8 bases in the middle.

This clone was counted a few times. The chain is built from TRBV14 and TRBJ2-3, with 7 nucleotides matching TRBD1. J lost 2 bases, V lost 5 bases, and 19 bases had no gene match. The CDR3 is made up of 19 amino acids. Germline CDR1 reads SGHDN; CDR2 reads FVKESK. Here the CDR3 DNA reads TGTGCCAGCAGCTCCTATATAGGTCTTCTGGGACAGCTCACAGATACGCAGTATTTT. Translation gives CASSSYIGLLGQLTDTQYF.

In this sample, this clone turned up once. The gene calls are TRBV28 and TRBJ1-2, with a weak D call TRBD1 (5 bases). Trimming stripped 4 bases from V and 2 bases from J, with 11 bases between. This CDR3 region has 14 residues. Germline V gene data show CDR1 as MDHEN and CDR2 as SYDVKM. CDR3 sequence (DNA): TGTGCCAGCAGTTCACCCGACAGAAACTATGGCTACACCTTC. Protein product: CASSSPDRNYGYTF.